This TCR beta chain appears in the sequencing data of a study of OX40 agonist ivuxolimab in advanced cancers. At the level of the study: An agonistic human IgG2 monoclonal antibody against OX40 (CD134) was given. A diagnosis of hepatocellular carcinoma, melanoma, renal cell or head and neck cancer was present in dose-escalation patients. Study results and caveats: Average numbers of expanded clones were greater in CD8+ T cells than in CD4+.

Regarding this clone: Its antigen remains unknown.

Sequencing used immunoSEQ multiplex PCR; TCRdb keeps in-frame clones, though not all of them. The sample comprises approximately 40,000 clones, about 90% of which are singletons, and around 20% rests with the top ten. The CDR3 is 14 residues long. Germline loops: CDR1 SGHRS, CDR2 YFSETQ. The V gene lost 2 bases and the J gene lost 0 bases, with 9 bases spanning the gap. This sample comprised CD4+ or CD8+ T cells sorted from blood, obtained in a trial of the OX40 agonist ivuxolimab. V is TRBV5-1 and J is TRBJ2-7; D may be TRBD1 (6 bases). The receptor was isolated from an adult with an advanced solid tumor such as melanoma, head and neck, liver or kidney cancer. CDR3 DNA sequence: TGCGCCAGCAGCTTTAAGGACAGCTCCTACGAGCAGTACTTC. Its protein is CASSFKDSSYEQYF.